This T cell receptor beta chain was documented in a study of blood T cells in healthy people across ages. This clonotype was recorded many times. The CDR3 runs to 16 residues. With 0 bases clipped from V and 0 bases from J, the junction kept 5 bases outside the gene matches. Germline V gene data show CDR1 as SGHNT and CDR2 as YYREEE (reference sequence). Ranging in age from about 6 to 90, the donors were healthy Caucasian individuals from Russia. A second roughly 6 to 12 cycle PCR used barcoded and J-beta primers. MiXCR, run by TCRdb on the 5' RACE reads, gives a single entry per CDR3 protein. Of 750,000 to 950,000 distinct CDR3 sequences listed, roughly 25% are singletons. This sample was also put to use in a study of T cells of mothers and their children. According to that study: Each child gave 2.5 million to 3.5 million TCR beta CDR3 reads (each mother, over 8.5 million). Inherited differences only slightly affect thymic shaping of TCR recombination output.

The origin of this receptor is a boy aged 5-17 years in good health. The sequencing input was blood. The chain links TRBV5-4 to TRBJ1-2; 7 bases align to TRBD1. The CDR3 spells CASSLDPGTANYGYTF. The CDR3 coding sequence is TGTGCCAGCAGCTTGGATCCCGGGACAGCTAACTATGGCTACACCTTC. The whole variable domain, filled in from reference TRBV5-4 and TRBJ1-2, reads ETGVTQSPTHLIKTRGQQVTLRCSSQSGHNTVSWYQQALGQGPQFIFQYYREEENGRGNFPPRFSGLQFPNYSSELNVNALELDDSALYLCASSLDPGTANYGYTFGSGTRLTVV.